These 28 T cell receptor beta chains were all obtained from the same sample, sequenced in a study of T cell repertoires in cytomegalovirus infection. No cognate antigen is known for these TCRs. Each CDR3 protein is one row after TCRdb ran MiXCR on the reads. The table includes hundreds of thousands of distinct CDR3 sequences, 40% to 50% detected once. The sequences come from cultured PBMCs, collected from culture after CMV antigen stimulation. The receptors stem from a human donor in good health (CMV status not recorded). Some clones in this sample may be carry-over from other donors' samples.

This CDR3 reads CASSGYKNTEAFF. CDR3 bases: TGTGCCAGCAGTGGTTATAAAAACACTGAAGCTTTCTTT. This chain uses TRBV6-1 with TRBJ1-1; D not certain. The germline V gene has CDR1 MNHNS and CDR2 SASEGT. The CDR3 extends over 13 amino acids. Trimming took off 4 bases at V and 2 bases at J, with 8 bases between the two ends.

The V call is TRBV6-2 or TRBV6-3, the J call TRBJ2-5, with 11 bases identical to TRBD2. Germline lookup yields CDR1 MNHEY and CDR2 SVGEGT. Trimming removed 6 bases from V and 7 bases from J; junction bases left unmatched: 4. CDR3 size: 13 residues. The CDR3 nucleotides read TGTGCCAGCAGGATAGCGGGAGGGGTGACCCAGTACTTC. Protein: CASRIAGGVTQYF.

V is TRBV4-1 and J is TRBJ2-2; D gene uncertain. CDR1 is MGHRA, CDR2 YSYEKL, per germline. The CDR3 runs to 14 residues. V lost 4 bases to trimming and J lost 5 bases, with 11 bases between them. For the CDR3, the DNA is TGCGCCAGCAGCCCAAGACAAAATACCGGGGAGCTGTTTTTT. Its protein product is CASSPRQNTGELFF.

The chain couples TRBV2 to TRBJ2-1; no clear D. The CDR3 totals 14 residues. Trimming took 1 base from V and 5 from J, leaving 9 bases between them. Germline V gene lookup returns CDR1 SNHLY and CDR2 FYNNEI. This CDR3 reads CASSEVGVNNEQFF. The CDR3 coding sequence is TGTGCCAGCAGTGAAGTTGGGGTAAACAATGAGCAGTTCTTC.

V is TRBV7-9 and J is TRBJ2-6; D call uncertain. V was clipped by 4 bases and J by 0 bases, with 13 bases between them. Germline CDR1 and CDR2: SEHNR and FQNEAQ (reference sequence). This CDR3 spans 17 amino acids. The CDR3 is CASSSTHISSGANVLTF. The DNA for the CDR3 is TGTGCCAGCAGCTCGACGCATATTAGCTCTGGGGCCAACGTCCTGACTTTC.

The CDR3 loop is CASSYVLGLAGTVGYNEQFF. CDR3 DNA sequence: TGTGCCAGCAGTTACGTACTAGGGTTAGCGGGGACGGTCGGCTACAATGAGCAGTTCTTC. V and J are TRBV6-2 or TRBV6-3 and TRBJ2-1; 8 bases match TRBD2. Germline V gene sequence: CDR1 MNHEY, CDR2 SVGEGT. The CDR3 contains 20 residues. Germline trimming cut 2 bases from V and 3 bases from J; bases unmatched to any gene: 18.

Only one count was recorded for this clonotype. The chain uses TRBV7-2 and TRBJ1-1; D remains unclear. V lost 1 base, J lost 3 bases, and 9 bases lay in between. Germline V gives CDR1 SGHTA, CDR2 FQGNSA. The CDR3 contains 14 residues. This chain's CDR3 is CASSLGVDYTEAFF. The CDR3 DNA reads TGTGCCAGCAGCTTAGGGGTGGACTACACTGAAGCTTTCTTT. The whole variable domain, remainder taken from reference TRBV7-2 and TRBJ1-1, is GAGVSQSPSNKVTEKGKDVELRCDPISGHTALYWYRQSLGQGLEFLIYFQGNSAPDKSGLPSDRFSAERTGGSVSTLTIQRTQQEDSAVYLCASSLGVDYTEAFFGQGTRLTVV.

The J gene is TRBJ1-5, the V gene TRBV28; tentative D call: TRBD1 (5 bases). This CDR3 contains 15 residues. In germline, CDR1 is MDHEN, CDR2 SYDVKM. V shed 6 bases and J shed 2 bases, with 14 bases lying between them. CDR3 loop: CASSLGSRGNQPQHF. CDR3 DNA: TGTGCCAGCAGCTTAGGGTCCAGGGGCAATCAGCCCCAGCATTTT.

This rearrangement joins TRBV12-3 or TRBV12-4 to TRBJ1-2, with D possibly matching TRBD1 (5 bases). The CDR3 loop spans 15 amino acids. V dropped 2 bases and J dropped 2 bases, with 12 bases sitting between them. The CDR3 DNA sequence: TGTGCCAGCAGTTTACAGGTGGGGGAGAACTATGGCTACACCTTC. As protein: CASSLQVGENYGYTF.

The CDR3 nucleotides read TGCAGCGTTGACCCGGGACTAGCGGACAATGAGCAGTTCTTC. Amino acid sequence: CSVDPGLADNEQFF. This chain uses TRBV29-1 with TRBJ2-1, with 11 bases lining up with TRBD2. This CDR3 contains 14 residues. V dropped 3 bases and J dropped 5; count of bases not matched to a gene: 3. Germline V CDR1 and CDR2: SQVTM, ANQGSEA.

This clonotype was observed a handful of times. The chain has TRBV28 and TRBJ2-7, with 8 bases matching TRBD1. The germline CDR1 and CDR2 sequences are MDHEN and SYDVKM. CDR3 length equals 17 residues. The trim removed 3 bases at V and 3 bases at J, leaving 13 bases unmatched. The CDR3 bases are TGTGCCAGCAGTTTCATTAAGGGGGAGACAGGGGACTACGAGCAGTACTTC. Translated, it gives CASSFIKGETGDYEQYF.

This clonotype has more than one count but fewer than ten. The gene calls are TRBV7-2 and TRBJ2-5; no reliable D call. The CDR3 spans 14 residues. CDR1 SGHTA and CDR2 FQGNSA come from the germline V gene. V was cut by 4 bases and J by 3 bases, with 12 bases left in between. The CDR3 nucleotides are TGTGCCAGCAGCTCCTCTTACACAGAAGAGACCCAGTACTTC. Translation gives CASSSSYTEETQYF.

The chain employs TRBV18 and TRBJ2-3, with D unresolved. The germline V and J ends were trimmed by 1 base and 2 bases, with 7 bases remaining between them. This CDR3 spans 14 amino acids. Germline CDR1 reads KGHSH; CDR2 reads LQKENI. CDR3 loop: CASSPRENTDTQYF. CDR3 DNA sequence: TGTGCCAGCTCACCACGCGAAAACACAGATACGCAGTATTTT.

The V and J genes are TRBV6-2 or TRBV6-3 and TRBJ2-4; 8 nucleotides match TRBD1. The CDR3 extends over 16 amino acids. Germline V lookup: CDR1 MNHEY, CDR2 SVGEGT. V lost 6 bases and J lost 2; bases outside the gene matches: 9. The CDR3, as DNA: TGTGCCAGCAGCCCCCGGGACAGGTTTTCCAAAAACATTCAGTACTTC. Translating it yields CASSPRDRFSKNIQYF.

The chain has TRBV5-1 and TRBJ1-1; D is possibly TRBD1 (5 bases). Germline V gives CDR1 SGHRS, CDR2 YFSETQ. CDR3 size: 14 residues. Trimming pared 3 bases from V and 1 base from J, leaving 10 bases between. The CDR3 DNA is TGCGCCAGCAGCTCGTACGGGGCGAACACTGAAGCTTTCTTT. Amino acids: CASSSYGANTEAFF.

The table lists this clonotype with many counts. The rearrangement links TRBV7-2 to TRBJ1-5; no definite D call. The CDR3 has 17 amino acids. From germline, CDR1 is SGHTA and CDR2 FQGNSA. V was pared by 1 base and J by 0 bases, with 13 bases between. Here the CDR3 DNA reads TGTGCCAGCAGCTTAGGCTCAGGACCCAATAGCAATCAGCCCCAGCATTTT. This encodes CASSLGSGPNSNQPQHF.

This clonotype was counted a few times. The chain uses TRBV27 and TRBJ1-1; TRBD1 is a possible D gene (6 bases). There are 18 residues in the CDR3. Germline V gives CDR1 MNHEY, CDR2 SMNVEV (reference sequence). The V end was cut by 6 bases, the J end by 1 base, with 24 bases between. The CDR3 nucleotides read TGTGCCAGCAGGGCCTCCCTTCCGGGACATACTAGGAACACTGAAGCTTTCTTT. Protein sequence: CASRASLPGHTRNTEAFF.

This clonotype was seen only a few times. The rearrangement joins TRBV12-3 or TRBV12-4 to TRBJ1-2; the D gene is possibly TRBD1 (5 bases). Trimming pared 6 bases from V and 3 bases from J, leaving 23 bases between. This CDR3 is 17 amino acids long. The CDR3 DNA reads TGTGCCAGCAGGCAATCCGGGTCAGGGTGGTGGCACTATGGCTACACCTTC. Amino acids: CASRQSGSGWWHYGYTF.

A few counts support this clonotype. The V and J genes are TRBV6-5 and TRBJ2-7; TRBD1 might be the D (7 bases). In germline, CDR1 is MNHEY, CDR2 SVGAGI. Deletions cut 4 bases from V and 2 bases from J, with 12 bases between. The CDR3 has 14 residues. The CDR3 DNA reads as TGTGCCAGCAGTTCCCAGGGGGGCCCCTACGAGCAGTACTTC. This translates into CASSSQGGPYEQYF.

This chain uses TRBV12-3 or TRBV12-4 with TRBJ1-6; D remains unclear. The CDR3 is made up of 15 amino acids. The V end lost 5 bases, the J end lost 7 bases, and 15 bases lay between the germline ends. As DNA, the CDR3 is TGTGCCAGCAGTCCCCGCCGAGCTGGGAATTCACCCCTCCACTTT. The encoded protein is CASSPRRAGNSPLHF.

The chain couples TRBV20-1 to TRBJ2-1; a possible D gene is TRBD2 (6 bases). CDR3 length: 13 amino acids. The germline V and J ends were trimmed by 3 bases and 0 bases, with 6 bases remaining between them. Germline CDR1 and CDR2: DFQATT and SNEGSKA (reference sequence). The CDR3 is CSASGSSYNEQFF. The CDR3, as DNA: TGCAGTGCTAGCGGGAGCTCCTACAATGAGCAGTTCTTC.

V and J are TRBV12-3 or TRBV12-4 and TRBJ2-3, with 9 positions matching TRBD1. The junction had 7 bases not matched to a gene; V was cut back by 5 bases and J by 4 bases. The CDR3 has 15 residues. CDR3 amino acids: CASSLTGGMSDTQYF. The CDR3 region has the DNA TGTGCCAGCAGTCTTACAGGGGGCATGTCAGATACGCAGTATTTT.

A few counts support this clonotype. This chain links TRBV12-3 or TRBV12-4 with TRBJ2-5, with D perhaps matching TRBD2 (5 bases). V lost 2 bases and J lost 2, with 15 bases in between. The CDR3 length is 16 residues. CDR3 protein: CASSLWRTGIQETQYF. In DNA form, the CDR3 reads TGTGCCAGCAGTTTATGGCGGACTGGAATACAAGAGACCCAGTACTTC.

The CDR3 protein is CASSSRTGVSTDTQYF. The CDR3 coding sequence is TGTGCCAGCAGTTCTCGTACGGGAGTTAGCACAGATACGCAGTATTTT. The chain uses TRBV6-2 or TRBV6-3 and TRBJ2-3; the D gene is possibly TRBD2 (6 bases). CDR1 and CDR2 from the germline V gene are MNHEY and SVGEGT. This CDR3 region has 16 residues. V lost 4 bases and J 0 bases, leaving 14 bases between the germline ends.

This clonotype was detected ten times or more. The CDR3 coding sequence is TGTGCCAGCAGCTACCGGGACATAGAGACCCAGTACTTC. Encoded protein: CASSYRDIETQYF. The V gene is TRBV7-2, the J gene TRBJ2-5; weak D call: TRBD1 (6 bases). V was pared by 4 bases and J by 4 bases, with 10 bases between. In germline, CDR1 is SGHTA, CDR2 FQGNSA. This CDR3 has 13 residues.

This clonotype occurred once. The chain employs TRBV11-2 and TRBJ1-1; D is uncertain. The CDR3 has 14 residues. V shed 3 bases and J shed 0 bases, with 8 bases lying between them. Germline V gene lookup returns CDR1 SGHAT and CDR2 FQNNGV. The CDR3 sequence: CASSFDDMNTEAFF. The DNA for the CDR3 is TGTGCCAGCAGCTTTGATGACATGAACACTGAAGCTTTCTTT.

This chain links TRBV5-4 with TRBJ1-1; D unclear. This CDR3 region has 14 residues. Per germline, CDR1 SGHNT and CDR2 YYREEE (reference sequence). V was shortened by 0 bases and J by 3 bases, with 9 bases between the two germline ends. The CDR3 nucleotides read TGTGCCAGCAGCTTGGACAGCCAACACACTGAAGCTTTCTTT. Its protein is CASSLDSQHTEAFF.

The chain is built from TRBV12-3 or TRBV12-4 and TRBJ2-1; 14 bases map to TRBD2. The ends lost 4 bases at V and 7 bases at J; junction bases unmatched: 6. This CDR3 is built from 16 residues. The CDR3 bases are TGTGCCAGCAGTTCGACTAGCGGGAGGGCGAGGAATGAGCAGTTCTTC. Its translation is CASSSTSGRARNEQFF.